This T cell receptor (beta chain) comes out of a study of spatial heterogeneity in lung cancer. The CDR3 contains 14 residues. V shed 0 bases and J 5 bases; nucleotides not matched to a gene: 3. In germline, CDR1 is SGDLS, CDR2 YYNGEE. Time point here: sample taken at primary tumor resection. Via MiXCR, TCRdb re-called the 5' RACE reads, giving one row per CDR3 protein. The table lists over 50,000 distinct CDR3 sequences, nearly 6.5% of them singletons. This clonotype was counted ten times or more. The chain employs TRBV9 and TRBJ2-3; 7 bases match TRBD1. The sequence was obtained from a female donor with early-stage non-small cell lung cancer. The sequenced sample was PBMCs, obtained at surgery. The CDR3 is CASSVGQGVDTQYF. As DNA, the CDR3 is TGTGCCAGCAGCGTAGGGCAGGGGGTAGATACGCAGTATTTT.